The T cell receptor (beta chain) under discussion was sequenced for a study of blood T cell repertoires in COVID-19. About the study: Specimens from acute and convalescent COVID-19 originated in the United States, Italy and Spain. The cDNA or gDNA used as material had been derived from T cells, B-cell-depleted T cells, or PBMCs.

Authors' data handling: Nucleated cell counts were estimated from reference gene primer amplification. Measured with immunoSEQ multiplex PCR; TCRdb has only the in-frame clones, and not every one. Clone size and V and J calls were adopted from that table, with D and trimming inferred from the DNA. This table has under 45,000 clones, approximately 86% appearing once. CDR3 length: 16 residues. V dropped 4 bases and J dropped 1 base, with 18 bases sitting between them. The germline gives CDR1 SGHRS, CDR2 YFSETQ. The rearrangement joins TRBV5-1 to TRBJ2-7; TRBD2 is a possible D gene (6 bases). The clonotype comes from an elderly woman in a cohort sampled during active or convalescent COVID-19. The sequenced sample was peripheral blood. CDR3 bases: TGCGCCAGCAGCACCCGGGACTTTAGGAAGTCCTACGAGCAGTACTTC. Amino acids: CASSTRDFRKSYEQYF.